The source of this TCR beta chain is a study of T cell repertoires in ileal Crohn's disease (dated by TCRdb to the late 2010s). Background for the entire study: The median duration of disease was approximately 7.9 years, and at the time of surgery about 35% of patients were active smokers. All patients had surgery for a complication: stricturing disease in approximately 60% and penetrating disease in around 40%. A Rutgeerts score higher than i0 was the definition used for endoscopic postoperative recurrence. M0 samples consisted of biopsies taken from the inflamed part of the ileum in the surgical resection specimen. The study sequenced some 170 mucosal samples from more than 50 patients, taken at several locations on the surgical specimen and at postoperative endoscopy. The study ran alongside a multicentre cohort designed to identify predictors of early endoscopic recurrence after ileocolonic resection. Postoperative therapy was given to about half of the patients, with thiopurines administered to about ten patients and anti-TNF agents administered to 20 or so patients. Roughly 0.55 micrograms of biopsy DNA per sample were submitted for commercial TCRB immunosequencing. TCR repertoire analysis was done in 50 or so Crohn's disease patients from a prospective multicentre cohort. Study-level results and caveats: Endoscopic recurrence was found to be associated with higher high-frequency clone percentages at surgery, and recurrence was observed in all patients with clonality above 26.8% (18/57). Compared with CD4 T cells, sorted CD8 T cells held more high-frequency clones, which suggests that the mucosal expansions were mostly CD8. Compared with non-smokers, patients who were active smokers at surgery showed a significantly higher proportion of clonal expansions (roughly 24% vs 19%, p=0.02). Mucosal CD4 and CD8 T cells were sorted and sequenced only in a subgroup of patients, whose size was not stated.

The time point label, read with the paper, signifies: inflamed ileum from the surgical specimen. Eligible patients were adults with ileal or ileocolonic Crohn's disease who had an indication for ileocolonic resection. Whole ileal mucosal biopsies were kept frozen at -80 degrees C prior to DNA extraction. A TRizol-based method was used to extract genomic DNA from the frozen whole biopsies, and the DNA was quantified with a NanoDrop 2000 spectrophotometer. Details on this clone: The clone's antigen remains unknown. No qualities accompany the bases; no much larger clone lies one base away.

The CDR3 runs 15 amino acids, cysteine and phenylalanine included. Left in the record is the CDR3 DNA by itself, 45 bases read in frame from the first base. Trimmed from V: 6 bases; trimmed from J: 4 bases; junction bases lacking a gene match: 8. The germline V gene gives CDR1 as MNHEY and CDR2 as SVGAGI. The library was prepared using the immunoSEQ multiplex PCR assay. Adaptive Biotechnology amplified the CDR3 regions from genomic DNA with a two-step multiplex PCR designed to control amplification bias. Primers covering every V and J gene segment were used in the first PCR, while barcodes and Illumina adapters were added in the second PCR. CDR3 libraries were sequenced using an Illumina instrument. In the original analysis: The analysis used both the pipelines supplied by the vendor and custom analysis of the raw data in R/Bioconductor with R version 3.3.0. Clonality, which ranges from 0 to 1, was calculated as the inverse of the normalised Shannon entropy across all productive clones. High-frequency clones were defined as the repertoire share of the top 100 clones, retaining only clones passing a 95% confidence test. Repertoire diversity was measured with the Simpson index, and overlap between samples was measured with the Morisita-Horn index. This is the immuneACCESS table as TCRdb keeps it, with only in-frame sequences that have V and J called. A part of the clones is gone; compared with another copy, unresolved V genes explain less than half, and the rest is unexplained. That table supplies the V and J calls and clone size; D and trimming were determined from the DNA. The sample table shows thousands of clones, and roughly 80% are seen once. 5.5% to 7.5% of the sample is taken by the ten largest.

The sequenced material came from ileal tissue. This sequence originates from an adult with Crohn's disease. The sequence joins TRBV6-5 to TRBJ2-3; 9 bases in between match TRBD1. The CDR3 reads CASRQGQGISDTQYF. At the DNA level, the sequence is TGTGCCAGCAGGCAAGGACAGGGGATTTCAGATACGCAGTATTTT.